This TCR beta chain was retrieved from a study of blood T cells in healthy people across ages. Points from the study as a whole: Roughly linearly, TCR beta diversity per million T cells fell as age increased. Estimates of diversity drawn from one million T cells were considered underestimates.

CDR3 length: 15 residues. Trimming removed 8 bases at V and 3 bases at J, with 20 bases between. The germline CDR1 and CDR2 sequences are GTSNPN and SVGIG (reference sequence). PCR was performed a second time for about 6 to 12 cycles using a sample-barcoded 5' primer and a J-beta primer mix. Every cDNA molecule bore a tag from a template-switch adaptor containing 12 random nucleotides. TCRdb reprocessed the 5' RACE reads with MiXCR, giving one entry per CDR3 protein. This table has approximately 1,000,000 distinct CDR3 sequences, around 45% appearing once. Comments on this clonotype: What it recognizes is unknown.

Every donor provided roughly 10 milliliters of peripheral blood. J is TRBJ2-1 and V is TRBV30, with D perhaps TRBD1 or TRBD2 (6 bases each). Sequencing used blood. The receptor was isolated from an older woman in good health. The CDR3 DNA reads as TGTGCCGGGGGGCGGATACTAGCTGTCTACAATGAGCAGTTCTTC. The encoded protein is CAGGRILAVYNEQFF.